This TCR beta chain was captured in a study of CD8+ T cells in alopecia areata. As the sequencing template, cDNA was produced by extracting RNA and reverse transcribing it. Produced via immunoSEQ multiplex PCR; TCRdb's table is partial and in-frame only. The top ten hold around 2.8% of the sample, which has roughly 210,000 clones, approximately 45% seen once. Study-wide results and caveats: There were also resident alphabeta T cells of normal skin sequenced in scalp samples.

CDR1 is SGHTA and CDR2 is FQGNSA in the germline V gene. The CDR3 spans 14 residues. V lost 4 bases and J lost 5, with 15 bases in between. This clone is classed as medium-sized. Its antigen is unknown. Treatment indicated: oral pan-JAK inhibitor, 5-10 mg twice daily. The rearrangement uses TRBV7-2 and TRBJ2-7; D is possibly TRBD2 (5 bases). The clonotype originates from a human donor with alopecia areata. The material sequenced was CD4+ T cells sorted from blood, taken at approximately week 36, from a patient treated with tofacitinib. CDR3 amino acids: CASSSPDGVHEQYF. The CDR3 DNA sequence: TGTGCCAGCAGCTCCCCCGACGGGGTCCACGAGCAGTACTTC.